The 9 T cell receptor beta chains given below trace back to one sample, sequenced in a study of T cells expressing NK-cell markers. TCRdb reanalyzed the 5' RACE reads, giving one entry per CDR3 protein sequence and no DNA. This table lists under 500,000 distinct CDR3 sequences. Sequenced input: blood T cells: a sorted CD56 or NKG2C T cell subset, CD4+ or CD8+ T cells, or bulk PBMC T cells (not recorded which). Source of these receptors: a woman between 18 and 75 years old in good health.

V usage is TRBV5-1 and J usage is TRBJ2-3; TCRdb designates TRBD2, a call that cannot be tested without DNA. The germline CDR1 and CDR2 sequences are SGHRS and YFSETQ. The CDR3 extends over 14 amino acids. The CDR3 sequence: CASSGDAGLAGRYF.

The chain joins TRBV6-2 or TRBV6-3 to TRBJ2-7. The germline V gene encodes CDR1 MNHEY and CDR2 SVGEGT. The CDR3 has 14 amino acids. The CDR3 protein is CASSYPGVGYEQYF.

This sequence joins TRBV20-1 and TRBJ2-3; absent DNA, TCRdb's TRBD2 call cannot be checked. The germline CDR1 and CDR2 sequences are DFQATT and SNEGSKA (reference sequence). This CDR3 has 15 residues. CDR3 in amino acids: CSATGTSGLTDTQYF.

V usage is TRBV5-1 and J usage is TRBJ1-2; TCRdb picks TRBD1, but there is no DNA to check that call. CDR3 length: 12 amino acids. Germline V gene lookup returns CDR1 SGHRS and CDR2 YFSETQ. The CDR3 sequence is CASSVQGVDYTF.

The chain employs TRBV7-2 and TRBJ2-2; TCRdb gives TRBD2 as the D gene, but with no DNA this cannot be confirmed. The CDR3 runs 16 residues. Germline V CDR1 and CDR2: SGHTA, FQGNSA. CDR3 loop: CASSLTGTSNTGELFF.

The chain carries TRBV19 and TRBJ2-5; TCRdb selects TRBD1, and the lack of DNA leaves this call unchecked. The CDR3 runs 16 residues. Germline V gene data show CDR1 as LNHDA and CDR2 as SQIVND (reference sequence). The CDR3: CASSIGGTAVTGTQYF.

The rearrangement joins TRBV5-4 to TRBJ2-1; lacking DNA, the TRBD2 call made by TCRdb goes unchecked. This CDR3 is built from 15 residues. Germline values: CDR1 SGHNT, CDR2 YYREEE (reference sequence). The CDR3 loop reads CASSLGSGEVGEQFF.

The chain is built from TRBV6-5 and TRBJ1-2; TCRdb picks TRBD1, but there is no DNA to check that call. The CDR3 is 15 residues long. Germline CDR1 and CDR2: MNHEY and SVGAGI. CDR3 loop: CASSYSGTDNYGYTF.

The genes are TRBV20-1 and TRBJ2-5; the TCRdb call, TRBD1, lacks DNA for checking. This CDR3 spans 13 amino acids. Germline V gene lookup returns CDR1 DFQATT and CDR2 SNEGSKA (reference sequence). This CDR3 is CSERPRGQETQYF.